Each of the 27 T cell receptor beta chains below was sequenced from the same sample in a study of spatial heterogeneity in lung cancer. The study, taken as a whole, reports: Mutation counts in tumors were tracked by counts of expanded intratumoral alpha and beta TCRs.

TCRdb re-called the 5' RACE reads with MiXCR, one entry per CDR3 protein. The sample yields some 8,000 distinct CDR3 sequences, around 10% seen once. No antigen is known for these receptors. Time point here: sample taken at primary tumor resection. The material was lung tumor tissue, obtained at surgery. These receptors all come from a male donor with early-stage non-small cell lung cancer.

This clonotype appeared many times. The chain links TRBV20-1 to TRBJ2-1; 11 bases match TRBD2. The CDR3 loop spans 16 amino acids. CDR1 is DFQATT, CDR2 SNEGSKA, per germline (reference sequence). Trimming at V came to 2 bases and at J to 6 bases, leaving 9 bases not matched to a gene. This CDR3 reads CSARSSRGLAANEQFF. The CDR3 DNA reads TGCAGTGCTAGATCTAGTCGGGGACTAGCGGCCAATGAGCAGTTCTTC.

This clonotype was seen ten or more times. The chain combines TRBV18 with TRBJ2-5; D might be TRBD1 (6 bases). V lost 4 bases, J lost 3 bases, and 9 bases lay in between. The germline V gene has CDR1 KGHSH and CDR2 LQKENI. The CDR3 is 13 amino acids. CDR3 amino acids: CASSLGQKETQYF. CDR3 nucleotides: TGTGCCAGCTCACTTGGACAGAAAGAGACCCAGTACTTC. Full variable domain (rest looked up from reference TRBV18 and TRBJ2-5): NAGVMQNPRHLVRRRGQEARLRCSPMKGHSHVYWYRQLPEEGLKFMVYLQKENIIDESGMPKERFSAEFPKEGPSILRIQQVVRGDSAAYFCASSLGQKETQYFGPGTRLLVL.

The chain has TRBV4-1 and TRBJ1-2; D remains ambiguous. Germline V CDR1 and CDR2: MGHRA, YSYEKL. The V and J ends lost 0 bases and 8 bases respectively, with 13 bases between them. CDR3 length: 14 residues. The CDR3 nucleotides read TGCGCCAGCAGCCAAGATCCCCACCTAGGAGGCTACACCTTC. This gives the protein CASSQDPHLGGYTF.

At least ten counts were recorded for this clonotype. This chain links TRBV6-5 with TRBJ1-6; D remains ambiguous. CDR1 is MNHEY, CDR2 SVGAGI, per germline. Trimming took 8 bases from V and 10 from J, leaving 18 bases between them. The length of the CDR3 is 14 residues. The CDR3 DNA follows: TGTGCCAGCCGCCGGGAAGGGCGCCGCTCACCCCTCCACTTT. It encodes CASRREGRRSPLHF.

This clonotype has ten or more counts. This chain connects TRBV4-1 to TRBJ2-2; the D gene is possibly TRBD1 (5 bases). Germline V CDR1 and CDR2: MGHRA, YSYEKL. V was pared by 7 bases and J by 5 bases, with 17 bases between. CDR3 size: 15 residues. The CDR3 reads CASMQGPGHTGELFF. CDR3 DNA: TGCGCCAGCATGCAGGGCCCCGGCCATACCGGGGAGCTGTTTTTT.

The CDR3 sequence is CSAQLGVANTGELFF. For the CDR3, the DNA is TGCAGTGCTCAACTAGGGGTGGCGAACACCGGGGAGCTGTTTTTT. This chain uses TRBV20-1 with TRBJ2-2; tentatively, D is TRBD1 or TRBD2 (5 bases each). The germline V gene encodes CDR1 DFQATT and CDR2 SNEGSKA (reference sequence). V was cut by 5 bases and J by 0 bases, with 13 bases left in between. The CDR3 extends over 15 amino acids.

This clonotype is labeled large. The chain combines TRBV10-3 with TRBJ1-5; D gene ambiguous. Germline CDR1 and CDR2: ENHRY and SYGVKD. The V gene lost 6 bases and the J gene lost 4 bases, with 13 bases spanning the gap. The CDR3 has 14 amino acids. The CDR3 spells CAISDYSLNQPQHF. The CDR3 DNA reads as TGTGCCATCAGCGACTACAGCCTAAATCAGCCCCAGCATTTT.

Many counts were recorded for this clonotype. The chain links TRBV5-1 to TRBJ2-5; maybe TRBD2 (5 bases). Between the trimmed V and J ends, which lost 1 base and 2 bases, there was a span of 9 bases. The CDR3 length is 14 residues. The germline CDR1 and CDR2 sequences are SGHRS and YFSETQ. CDR3 DNA sequence: TGCGCCAGCAGCTTGATTGAGGGACAAGAGACCCAGTACTTC. Protein: CASSLIEGQETQYF.

This clonotype has ten or more counts. DNA of the CDR3: TGTGCTAGTGGTTTCGGAGTTACTAGCGGGAGCGAGCAGTACTTC. This encodes CASGFGVTSGSEQYF. The V gene is TRBV12-5, the J gene TRBJ2-7; 11 positions agree with TRBD2. V dropped 3 bases and J dropped 6; count of bases not matched to a gene: 7. Per the germline V gene, CDR1 is LGHNT and CDR2 is FRNRAP. This CDR3 comprises 15 residues.

Many counts were recorded for this clonotype. The chain joins TRBV10-3 to TRBJ1-2, with 10 positions matching TRBD1. Germline CDR1 is ENHRY and CDR2 is SYGVKD. The CDR3 totals 15 residues. J gave up 6 bases and V 4 bases, and 8 bases lay outside the gene matches. The CDR3: CAISVVLGQGNGYTF. CDR3 DNA: TGTGCCATCAGTGTCGTTTTGGGACAGGGGAATGGCTACACCTTC.

This clonotype was observed at least ten times. The gene calls are TRBV18 and TRBJ2-6; D is unresolved. CDR1 is KGHSH, CDR2 LQKENI, per germline. Trimming stripped 2 bases from V and 2 bases from J, with 7 bases between. The CDR3 sequence is 15 residues long. DNA of the CDR3: TGTGCCAGCTCACCAAGTATGGCTGGGGCCAACGTCCTGACTTTC. Translating gives CASSPSMAGANVLTF.

This clonotype has at least ten counts. The chain links TRBV9 to TRBJ1-4; D unclear. The V and J ends lost 4 bases and 8 bases respectively, with 18 bases between them. CDR1 is SGDLS, CDR2 YYNGEE, per germline. CDR3 length equals 15 residues. CDR3 loop: CASSTHTYREEKLFF. DNA of the CDR3: TGTGCCAGCAGCACCCACACTTATAGGGAGGAAAAACTGTTTTTT.

This clonotype is termed medium-sized. The chain joins TRBV25-1 to TRBJ1-1, with D hard to call. V was trimmed by 5 bases and J by 1 base, leaving 8 bases between them. The CDR3 covers 13 residues. CDR1 MGHDK and CDR2 SYGVNS come from the germline V gene. This chain's CDR3 is CASSRTRNTEAFF. The DNA for the CDR3 is TGTGCCAGCAGTCGCACACGGAACACTGAAGCTTTCTTT.

The count of this clonotype is one. This sequence joins TRBV5-1 and TRBJ2-1; D is uncertain. The V end lost 1 base, the J end lost 5 bases, and 7 bases lay between the germline ends. Germline CDR1 reads SGHRS; CDR2 reads YFSETQ. The CDR3 is made up of 13 amino acids. CDR3 DNA sequence: TGCGCCAGCAGCTTGAAGCTAGACAATGAGCAGTTCTTC. It codes for CASSLKLDNEQFF.

Many counts were recorded for this clonotype. This sequence joins TRBV6-5 and TRBJ2-7, with D perhaps matching TRBD1 (6 bases). This CDR3 is 13 amino acids long. Germline loops: CDR1 MNHEY, CDR2 SVGAGI. Trimming shortened V by 0 bases and J by 5 bases, and 8 bases separated the two germline ends. The CDR3 DNA sequence: TGTGCCAGCAGTTACTCACAGGGCCACGAGCAGTACTTC. It encodes CASSYSQGHEQYF.

This clonotype was picked up many times. This CDR3 reads CASSFRQARSGANVLTF. For the CDR3, the DNA is TGTGCCAGCAGTTTTAGACAGGCCCGCTCTGGGGCCAACGTCCTGACTTTC. The V gene is TRBV28, the J gene TRBJ2-6; tentative D call: TRBD1 (6 bases). Germline CDR1 reads MDHEN; CDR2 reads SYDVKM. Trimming shortened V by 3 bases and J by 0 bases, and 12 bases separated the two germline ends. The CDR3 runs to 17 residues.

This clonotype appeared many times. The gene calls are TRBV6-1 and TRBJ1-5, with a weak D call TRBD1 (5 bases). V lost 3 bases and J lost 10, with 13 bases in between. Germline lookup yields CDR1 MNHNS and CDR2 SASEGT. This CDR3 spans 13 amino acids. The CDR3 loop is CASSDSRVGPQHF. CDR3 DNA sequence: TGTGCCAGCAGTGACAGCAGGGTGGGCCCCCAGCATTTT.

This clonotype was counted ten times or more. The rearrangement joins TRBV12-3 or TRBV12-4 to TRBJ2-2; maybe TRBD2 (6 bases). V lost 2 bases to trimming and J lost 5 bases, with 12 bases between them. CDR3 length: 15 amino acids. The CDR3 nucleotides read TGTGCCAGCAGTTTAAGGGGCGCGGGGACCGGGGAGCTGTTTTTT. It translates to CASSLRGAGTGELFF.

This clonotype occurred many times. The chain links TRBV5-5 to TRBJ1-2; D is undetermined. The germline CDR1 and CDR2 sequences are SGHKS and YYEKEE (reference sequence). V was clipped by 2 bases and J by 2 bases, with 16 bases between them. The CDR3 length is 16 residues. CDR3 region: CASSFSLSGKNYGYTF. The CDR3 bases are TGTGCCAGCAGCTTTTCTCTTTCGGGAAAGAACTATGGCTACACCTTC.

This clonotype was seen repeatedly, ten times or more. J is TRBJ1-2 and V is TRBV7-9; 10 bases are shared with TRBD1. This CDR3 has 12 residues. Germline-derived CDR1 and CDR2 are SEHNR and FQNEAQ (reference sequence). Losses at the gene ends were 3 bases for V and 8 bases for J; bases not matched to a gene: 0. The CDR3 nucleotides read TGTGCCAGCAGCTTGGGACAGGGGGGCTACACCTTC. Its protein is CASSLGQGGYTF.

The chain couples TRBV10-3 to TRBJ1-2; D may be TRBD1 (6 bases). This CDR3 is built from 17 residues. Trimming stripped 8 bases from V and 5 bases from J, with 27 bases between. CDR1 is ENHRY and CDR2 is SYGVKD in the germline V gene. The CDR3 coding sequence is TGTGCCATCGGGGACATCTCCCACCAACATTTTTGGTATGGCTACACCTTC. It specifies CAIGDISHQHFWYGYTF.

This clonotype has ten or more counts. This sequence joins TRBV5-5 and TRBJ2-3; weak D call: TRBD2 (6 bases). Trimming cost V 3 bases and J 2 bases, with 13 bases left between them. The germline CDR1 and CDR2 sequences are SGHKS and YYEKEE (reference sequence). This CDR3 region has 15 residues. This CDR3 is CASSSPGLSTDTQYF. The CDR3 DNA follows: TGTGCCAGCAGCTCTCCGGGACTTTCCACAGATACGCAGTATTTT.

This clonotype has ten or more counts. The V and J genes are TRBV15 and TRBJ2-3, with D unresolved. The germline V and J ends were trimmed by 2 bases and 6 bases, with 9 bases remaining between them. The CDR3 runs 13 residues. In germline, CDR1 is LNHNV, CDR2 YYDKDF (reference sequence). The CDR3 loop reads CATSRTDRDTQYF. The CDR3 DNA reads TGTGCCACCAGCAGAACCGATCGGGATACGCAGTATTTT.

The sample holds many counts of this clonotype. The chain uses TRBV12-5 and TRBJ2-5, with D unresolved. Trimming took off 1 base at V and 3 bases at J, with 3 bases between the two ends. There are 12 residues in the CDR3. Germline loops: CDR1 LGHNT, CDR2 FRNRAP. The CDR3 nucleotides read TGTGCTAGTGGTTTGGAGGAAGAGACCCAGTACTTC. This codes for CASGLEEETQYF.

This clonotype appeared many times. The chain is built from TRBV9 and TRBJ1-1; no definite D call. V shed 2 bases and J shed 7 bases, with 9 bases lying between them. The CDR3 totals 12 residues. Germline CDR1 reads SGDLS; CDR2 reads YYNGEE. CDR3 residues: CASSVSGVEAFF. The CDR3 DNA is TGTGCCAGCAGCGTTAGTGGGGTTGAAGCTTTCTTT.

There are many counts of this clonotype. V is TRBV6-6 and J is TRBJ1-1; possibly TRBD1 for D (6 bases). This CDR3 is 13 amino acids long. Trimming took off 5 bases at V and 6 bases at J, with 13 bases between the two ends. CDR1 is MNHNY and CDR2 is SVGAGI in the germline V gene (reference sequence). The CDR3 is CASSRLQGAEAFF. The CDR3 DNA reads TGTGCCAGCAGTAGGCTACAGGGAGCTGAAGCTTTCTTT.

By frequency in the sample, this clonotype is medium-sized. V usage is TRBV10-3 and J usage is TRBJ2-1, with a weak D call TRBD1 (6 bases). This CDR3 region has 13 residues. Between the trimmed V and J ends, which lost 4 bases and 9 bases, there was a span of 13 bases. Germline-derived CDR1 and CDR2 are ENHRY and SYGVKD. DNA of the CDR3: TGTGCCATCAGTGGGTCACAGGGCGGTGAGCAGTTCTTC. Amino acid sequence: CAISGSQGGEQFF.